A selection of T cell receptor beta chains follows, all from one sample in a study of cytotoxic CD8 clonotypes in ibrutinib-treated CLL. Method: immunoSEQ multiplex PCR; TCRdb's copy keeps in-frame clones and lacks some. This table has about 330,000 clones, 67% appearing once. The material was PBMCs, obtained after 36 months of ibrutinib treatment. All receptors come from a human donor with chronic lymphocytic leukemia. Both conserved end residues are part of each CDR3. The order of the fields is clone size, D gene, V gene, CDR3 length, J gene, CDR3 protein, CDR3 DNA. D genes are given only for firm matches. Only some rows state a clone size, as once, few, many or a class for expanded clones.

>NA|NA|TRBV5-1|11|TRBJ2-7
CASSSPYEQYF
TGCGCCAGCAGCTCACCCTACGAGCAGTACTTC
>NA|NA|TRBV5-1|16|TRBJ2-3
CASSLDLGGIVDTQYF
TGCGCCAGCAGCTTGGACCTTGGTGGTATTGTGGATACGCAGTATTTT
>NA|NA|TRBV28|14|TRBJ2-7
CASSRIRGSYEQYF
TGTGCCAGCAGTCGGATCAGGGGCTCCTACGAGCAGTACTTC
>few|NA|TRBV15|14|TRBJ2-3
CATSRVQPTDTQYF
TGTGCCACCAGCAGAGTGCAGCCCACAGATACGCAGTATTTT
>NA|NA|TRBV4-3|13|TRBJ1-5
CASSQAINQPQHF
TGCGCCAGCAGCCAGGCGATCAATCAGCCCCAGCATTTT
>NA|NA|TRBV7-2|14|TRBJ2-1
CASSLGFSFNEQFF
TGTGCCAGCAGCTTAGGTTTTAGTTTTAATGAGCAGTTCTTC
>NA|TRBD2|TRBV29-1|18|TRBJ2-5
CSVDGFPSGGDLRETQYF
TGCAGCGTTGACGGGTTTCCTAGCGGGGGGGACCTCCGAGAGACCCAGTACTTC
>NA|NA|TRBV28|11|TRBJ2-7
CASSLLYEQYF
TGTGCCAGCAGTTTATTGTACGAGCAGTACTTC
>NA|NA|TRBV9|18|TRBJ1-1
CASSVAGNSVGMNTEAFF
TGTGCCAGCAGCGTAGCCGGGAACTCGGTGGGAATGAACACTGAAGCTTTCTTT
>NA|NA|TRBV5-1|14|TRBJ2-3
CASSLEFGTDTQYF
TGCGCCAGCAGCTTGGAGTTCGGCACAGATACGCAGTATTTT
>NA|NA|TRBV5-1|14|TRBJ2-7
CASSFLRDPYEQYF
TGCGCCAGCAGCTTTCTCCGGGACCCCTACGAGCAGTACTTC
>few|TRBD1|TRBV10-3|15|TRBJ2-2
CASGNRGRDTGELFF
TGTGCCAGCGGAAACAGGGGGCGCGACACCGGGGAGCTGTTTTTT
>NA|NA|TRBV7-2|14|TRBJ1-4
CASSPRGREEKLFF
TGTGCCAGCAGCCCCAGGGGTAGGGAGGAAAAACTGTTTTTT
>once|NA|TRBV5-6|12|TRBJ2-5
CASSLSQETQYF
TGTGCCAGCAGCTTGTCCCAAGAGACCCAGTACTTC
>few|TRBD1|TRBV4-1|15|TRBJ2-7
CASSHRTGSSYEQYF
TGCGCCAGCAGCCATCGGACAGGGAGTTCCTACGAGCAGTACTTC
>NA|NA|TRBV28|12|TRBJ2-1
CASSRGYNEQFF
TGTGCCAGCAGTCGGGGGTACAATGAGCAGTTCTTC
>NA|NA|TRBV11-2|15|TRBJ2-7
CASSRIRGGSHEQYF
TGTGCCAGCAGCCGGATTCGGGGAGGTAGCCACGAGCAGTACTTC
>once|NA|TRBV28|17|TRBJ2-2
CASSPSGRLGATGELFF
TGTGCCAGCAGTCCCTCTGGGCGACTAGGGGCCACCGGGGAGCTGTTTTTT